The 26 T cell receptor beta chains reported below all come from one sample, sequenced in a study of blood T cells in healthy people across ages (dated by TCRdb to the mid-2010s). Libraries were made using 5' RACE. TCRdb lists the instrument as Illumina HiSeq 2500. A second roughly 6 to 11 cycle PCR used a sample-barcoded 5' primer and a J-beta primer mix. Through fastp at Q25 and MiXCR, TCRdb rebuilt clones from the public reads, retaining in-frame beta chains. Rows merge per CDR3 protein into single entries with the most common DNA and genes. The sample yields 2 million or so distinct CDR3 sequences; roughly 52% were counted once. The top ten hold 2% to 2.5% of the sample. The material sequenced was blood. The receptors here all came from a woman between 40 and 55 years old in good health.

J is TRBJ1-4 and V is TRBV3-1; D remains ambiguous. This CDR3 has 12 amino acids. The V and J ends lost 4 bases and 8 bases respectively, with 8 bases between them. In germline, CDR1 is LGHDT, CDR2 YNNKEL (reference sequence). CDR3 in amino acids: CASSPEGEKLFF. In DNA form, the CDR3 reads TGTGCCAGCAGCCCCGAAGGGGAAAAACTGTTTTTT.

This sequence joins TRBV20-1 and TRBJ2-5, with a possible D match to TRBD2 (5 bases). The CDR3 contains 15 residues. V was clipped by 3 bases and J by 1 base, with 15 bases between them. CDR1 and CDR2 (germline): DFQATT, SNEGSKA (reference sequence). CDR3 sequence (DNA): TGCAGTGCTAGTCGGGCGGTGAGGGTCCAAGAGACCCAGTACTTC. This encodes CSASRAVRVQETQYF.

The rearrangement uses TRBV6-1 and TRBJ2-1; D call uncertain. The CDR3 is made up of 14 amino acids. Germline V CDR1 and CDR2: MNHNS, SASEGT. Trimming left V 2 bases short and J 9 bases short, with 14 bases between. CDR3 residues: CASSEIGRRPEQFF. CDR3 in DNA: TGTGCCAGCAGTGAAATAGGACGGCGACCTGAGCAGTTCTTC.

The V call is TRBV5-6, the J call TRBJ2-7; 7 nucleotides line up with TRBD2. Losses at the gene ends were 9 bases for V and 7 bases for J; bases not matched to a gene: 19. The CDR3 length is 15 residues. Looked up from germline, CDR1 is SGHDT and CDR2 is YYEEEE. The CDR3 nucleotides read TGTGCCACTGCCCTCCTGCGGGGGACCTACAATGAGCAGTACTTC. It codes for CATALLRGTYNEQYF.

This rearrangement joins TRBV28 to TRBJ2-1; 7 nucleotides align to TRBD1. The CDR3 is 14 residues long. CDR1 is MDHEN, CDR2 SYDVKM, per germline. Trimming took 5 bases from V and 10 from J; bases not matched to a gene: 11. CDR3 in amino acids: CASSDRAPLGEQFF. The CDR3 bases are TGTGCCAGCAGTGACAGGGCCCCTTTGGGGGAGCAGTTCTTC.

V and J are TRBV20-1 and TRBJ2-3; D remains unclear. The CDR3 covers 13 residues. CDR1 and CDR2 (germline): DFQATT, SNEGSKA (reference sequence). The germline V and J ends were trimmed by 0 bases and 3 bases, with 7 bases remaining between them. CDR3 sequence: CSAREGRTDTQYF. DNA of the CDR3: TGCAGTGCTAGAGAGGGTAGGACAGATACGCAGTATTTT.

The chain couples TRBV4-1 to TRBJ2-3; D may be TRBD2 (6 bases). The CDR3 has 15 amino acids. Germline CDR1 and CDR2: MGHRA and YSYEKL. V was cut by 0 bases and J by 4 bases, with 11 bases left in between. CDR3 amino acids: CASSQDEGLADTQYF. In nucleotides, the CDR3 is TGCGCCAGCAGCCAAGATGAGGGACTTGCAGATACGCAGTATTTT.

This rearrangement joins TRBV4-3 to TRBJ2-3, with D perhaps TRBD2 (7 bases). Germline V gives CDR1 LGHNA, CDR2 YSLEER. The length of the CDR3 is 20 residues. The V end lost 4 bases, the J end lost 2 bases, and 28 bases lay between the germline ends. The CDR3 here is CASSPRYLRGPEQLTDTQYF. CDR3 DNA: TGCGCCAGCAGCCCCCGTTATTTGCGGGGGCCAGAACAACTCACAGATACGCAGTATTTT.

This clonotype occurred a few times. One end of the junction does not line up with germline, which may come from a read error. V is TRBV6-1 and J is TRBJ2-4; TRBD1 aligns across 11 bases. The J call may be faulty, since TRBJ2-7 better matches the DNA end. The germline V gene has CDR1 MNHNS and CDR2 SASEGT. The CDR3 runs to 15 residues. Here the CDR3 reads CASTERDRGTYEQYF. The CDR3, as DNA: TGTGCCAGCACTGAAAGGGACAGGGGGACCTACGAGCAGTACTTC.

This clonotype occurred many times. V gene TRBV18 combines with J gene TRBJ2-1, with 8 bases fitting TRBD1. Trimming took 2 bases from V and 9 from J; bases not matched to a gene: 9. Per the germline V gene, CDR1 is KGHSH and CDR2 is LQKENI. The CDR3 is made up of 15 amino acids. As DNA, the CDR3 is TGTGCCAGCTCACCAGGACAGGGACCCCGTGGTGAGCAGTTCTTC. Amino acids: CASSPGQGPRGEQFF.

About this clonotype itself: At one end, the junction sequence differs from germline, possibly due to a read error. The CDR3 is CASGQKPNRENEQYF. In DNA form, the CDR3 reads TGCGCCAGCGGCCAAAAACCGAACAGGGAAAATGAGCAGTACTTC. V gene TRBV4-3 combines with J gene TRBJ2-4, with D tentatively TRBD1 (6 bases). The V gene's germline CDR1 is LGHNA and CDR2 YSLEER. The CDR3 covers 15 residues.

The chain employs TRBV20-1 and TRBJ1-6; D might be TRBD1 (6 bases). V lost 2 bases and J 0 bases, leaving 14 bases between the germline ends. The CDR3 has 17 amino acids. Germline values: CDR1 DFQATT, CDR2 SNEGSKA (reference sequence). The chain's CDR3 is CSARQRDTSSYNSPLHF. As DNA, the CDR3 is TGCAGTGCTAGACAGCGGGACACGAGCTCCTATAATTCACCCCTCCACTTT.

The rearrangement uses TRBV4-3 and TRBJ1-6, with a possible D match to TRBD1 (6 bases). This CDR3 is built from 17 residues. The germline V gene has CDR1 LGHNA and CDR2 YSLEER. V lost 4 bases, J lost 6 bases, and 19 bases lay in between. The CDR3 DNA reads as TGCGCCAGCAGCCCAAATCGAGGGGGGGTAGGTAATTCACCCCTCCACTTT. Encoded protein: CASSPNRGGVGNSPLHF.

The chain carries TRBV7-4 and TRBJ2-4; 9 bases agree with TRBD1. V was clipped by 4 bases and J by 13 bases; unmatched bases: 20. The CDR3 runs to 17 residues. Germline-derived CDR1 and CDR2 are SGHVT and SQSDAQ. This CDR3 reads CASSSPDNRGRRNGQYF. DNA of the CDR3: TGTGCCAGCAGCTCACCAGACAACAGGGGGCGAAGGAACGGGCAGTACTTC.

The chain couples TRBV4-1 to TRBJ2-7; D perhaps matches TRBD1 (5 bases). This CDR3 is 14 amino acids long. The germline CDR1 and CDR2 sequences are MGHRA and YSYEKL. V shed 3 bases and J shed 4 bases, with 13 bases lying between them. DNA for the CDR3: TGCGCCAGCAGCCACCCCGACAGTCTATACGAGCAGTACTTC. Translation gives CASSHPDSLYEQYF.

CDR3 amino acids: CASSPSSGGANEQYF. The DNA of the CDR3 is TGTGCCAGCAGCCCCTCTAGCGGGGGGGCGAATGAGCAGTACTTC. The chain couples TRBV3-1 to TRBJ2-4; 12 positions match TRBD2. Germline CDR1 and CDR2: LGHDT and YNNKEL (reference sequence). J gave up 13 bases and V 4 bases, and 11 bases lay outside the gene matches. The CDR3 sequence is 15 residues long.

This chain links TRBV5-1 with TRBJ2-1, with unresolved D. Germline assignment: CDR1 SGHRS and CDR2 YFSETQ. V lost 7 bases, J lost 5 bases, and 10 bases lay in between. There are 12 residues in the CDR3. DNA for the CDR3: TGCGCCAGCGGGGAAAGAAACAATGAGCAGTTCTTC. Protein sequence: CASGERNNEQFF.

This clonotype appeared a few times. The J gene is TRBJ2-6, the V gene TRBV28; D ambiguous. Germline V gives CDR1 MDHEN, CDR2 SYDVKM. Trimming stripped 6 bases from V and 0 bases from J, with 12 bases between. The CDR3 totals 16 residues. CDR3 sequence (DNA): TGTGCCAGCAGCCCCCTCTCGGTCTCTGGGGCCAACGTCCTGACTTTC. Translation: CASSPLSVSGANVLTF.

This clonotype came up once. Mismatch with germline at one junction end may stem from a read error. The rearrangement links TRBV29-1 to TRBJ2-3; D is perhaps TRBD2 (5 bases). Germline assignment: CDR1 SQVTM and CDR2 ANQGSEA. The CDR3 length is 15 residues. The CDR3 DNA reads TGCTGCGTTGCGCATCCCGGGGATTACGCAGATACGCAGTATTTT. It encodes CCVAHPGDYADTQYF.

With respect to this clonotype: The final CDR3 position lacks the conserved phenylalanine or tryptophan, pointing to a likely read error. J is TRBJ2-5 and V is TRBV7-3; TRBD2 might be the D (6 bases). CDR1 is SGHTA, CDR2 FQGTGA, per germline. V lost 1 base and J 11 bases, leaving 20 bases between the germline ends. The CDR3 extends over 15 amino acids. In DNA form, the CDR3 reads TGTGCCAGCAGCTTAAATCCGGGGGAGTACAATGAGCAGTACCTC. It encodes CASSLNPGEYNEQYL.

This rearrangement joins TRBV7-2 to TRBJ1-6; no firm D call. There are 17 residues in the CDR3. Germline lookup yields CDR1 SGHTA and CDR2 FQGNSA. Trimming took 5 bases from V and 10 from J, leaving 24 bases between them. The CDR3 DNA reads as TGTGCCAGCAGCCTAAATCATGGCTCTCGATCGGGATCACCCCTCCACTTT. It is translated as CASSLNHGSRSGSPLHF.

The V call is TRBV7-2, the J call TRBJ1-2; D remains ambiguous. Germline V lookup: CDR1 SGHTA, CDR2 FQGNSA. The CDR3 consists of 19 residues. V gave up 1 base and J gave up 1 base, with 22 bases separating them. The CDR3 reads CASSLVPTNRGRGNYGYTF. CDR3 DNA: TGTGCCAGCAGCTTAGTTCCTACTAATCGCGGGCGGGGTAACTATGGCTACACCTTC.

This clonotype was recorded a few times. The V and J genes are TRBV12-3 or TRBV12-4 and TRBJ2-5; weak D call: TRBD2 (6 bases). The CDR3 extends over 11 amino acids. V was cut by 10 bases and J by 5 bases, with 11 bases left in between. CDR3 sequence: CATDGGETQYF. The CDR3 DNA reads as TGTGCCACCGACGGAGGGGAGACCCAGTACTTC.

The J gene is TRBJ2-3, the V gene TRBV20-1, with D perhaps TRBD2 (5 bases). Trimming took 5 bases from V and 4 from J, leaving 13 bases between them. CDR1 is DFQATT and CDR2 is SNEGSKA in the germline V gene (reference sequence). CDR3 length: 13 residues. The CDR3 coding sequence is TGCAGTGCTGGGAGTAGGACCTCAGATACGCAGTATTTT. This encodes CSAGSRTSDTQYF.

This clonotype was seen at least ten times. This chain links TRBV25-1 with TRBJ2-1; D is unclear. The CDR3 loop spans 12 amino acids. Germline-derived CDR1 and CDR2 are MGHDK and SYGVNS. Trimming cost V 0 bases and J 6 bases, with 3 bases left between them. CDR3 in amino acids: CASSEYGNEQFF. CDR3 sequence (DNA): TGTGCCAGCAGTGAATACGGCAATGAGCAGTTCTTC.

J is TRBJ2-5 and V is TRBV2, with unresolved D. Trimming removed 8 bases from V and 4 bases from J, with 11 bases in between. The CDR3 is made up of 12 amino acids. The germline V gene encodes CDR1 SNHLY and CDR2 FYNNEI. CDR3 amino acids: CASLSMGETQYF. The CDR3 bases are TGTGCCAGCCTAAGCATGGGAGAGACCCAGTACTTC.